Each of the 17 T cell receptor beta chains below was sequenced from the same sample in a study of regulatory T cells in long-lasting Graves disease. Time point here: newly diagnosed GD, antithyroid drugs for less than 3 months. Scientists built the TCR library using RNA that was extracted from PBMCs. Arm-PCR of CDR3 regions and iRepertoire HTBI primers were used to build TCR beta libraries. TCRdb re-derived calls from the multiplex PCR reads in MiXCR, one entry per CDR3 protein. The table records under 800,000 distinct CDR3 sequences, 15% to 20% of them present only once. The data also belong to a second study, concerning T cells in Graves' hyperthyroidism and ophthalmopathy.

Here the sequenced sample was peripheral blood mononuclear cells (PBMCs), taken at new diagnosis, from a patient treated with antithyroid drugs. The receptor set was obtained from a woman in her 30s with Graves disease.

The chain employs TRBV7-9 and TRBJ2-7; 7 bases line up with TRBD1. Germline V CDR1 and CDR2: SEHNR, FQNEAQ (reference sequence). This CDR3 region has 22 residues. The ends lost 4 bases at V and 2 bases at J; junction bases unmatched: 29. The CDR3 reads CASSSNRGRLQTPGAKTYEQYF. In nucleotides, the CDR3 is TGTGCCAGCAGCTCAAACAGGGGAAGGCTGCAGACCCCAGGTGCGAAAACCTACGAGCAGTACTTC. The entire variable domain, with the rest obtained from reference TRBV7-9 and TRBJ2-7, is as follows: DTGVSQNPRHKITKRGQNVTFRCDPISEHNRLYWYRQTLGQGPEFLTYFQNEAQLEKSRLLSDRFSAERPKGSFSTLEIQRTEQGDSAMYLCASSSNRGRLQTPGAKTYEQYFGPGTRLTVT.

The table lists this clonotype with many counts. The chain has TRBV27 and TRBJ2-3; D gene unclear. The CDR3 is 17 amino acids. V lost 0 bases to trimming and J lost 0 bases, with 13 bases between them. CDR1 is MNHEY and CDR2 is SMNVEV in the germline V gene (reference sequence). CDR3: CASSLSYPRASTDTQYF. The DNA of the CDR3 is TGTGCCAGCAGTTTATCCTACCCCCGAGCTAGCACAGATACGCAGTATTTT.

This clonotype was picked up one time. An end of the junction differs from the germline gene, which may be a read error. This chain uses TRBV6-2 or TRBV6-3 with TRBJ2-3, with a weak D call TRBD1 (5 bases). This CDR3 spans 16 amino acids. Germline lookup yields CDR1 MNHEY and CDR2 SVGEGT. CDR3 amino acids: CATSAPEQGSTDTQYF. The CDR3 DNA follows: TGTGCCACCAGTGCCCCGGAGCAGGGAAGTACAGATACGCAGTATTTT.

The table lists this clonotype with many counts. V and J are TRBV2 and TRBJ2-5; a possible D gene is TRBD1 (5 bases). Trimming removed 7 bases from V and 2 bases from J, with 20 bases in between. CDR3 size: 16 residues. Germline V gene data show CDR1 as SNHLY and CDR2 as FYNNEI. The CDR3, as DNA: TGTGCCAGCACCCTCCTCGGAAGCAGGACACAAGAGACCCAGTACTTC. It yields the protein CASTLLGSRTQETQYF.

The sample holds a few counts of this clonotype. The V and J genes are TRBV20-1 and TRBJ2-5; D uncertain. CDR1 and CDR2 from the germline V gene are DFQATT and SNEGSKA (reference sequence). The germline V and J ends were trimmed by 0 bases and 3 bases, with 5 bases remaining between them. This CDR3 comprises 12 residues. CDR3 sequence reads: CSARDQEETQYF. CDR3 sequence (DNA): TGCAGTGCTAGAGATCAGGAAGAGACCCAGTACTTC.

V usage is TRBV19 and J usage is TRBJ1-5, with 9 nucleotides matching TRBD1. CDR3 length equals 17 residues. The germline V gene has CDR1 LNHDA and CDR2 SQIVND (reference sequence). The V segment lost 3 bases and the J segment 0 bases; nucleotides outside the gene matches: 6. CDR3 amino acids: CASSMDRGPYSNQPQHF. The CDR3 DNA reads TGTGCCAGTAGTATGGACAGGGGCCCGTATAGCAATCAGCCCCAGCATTTT.

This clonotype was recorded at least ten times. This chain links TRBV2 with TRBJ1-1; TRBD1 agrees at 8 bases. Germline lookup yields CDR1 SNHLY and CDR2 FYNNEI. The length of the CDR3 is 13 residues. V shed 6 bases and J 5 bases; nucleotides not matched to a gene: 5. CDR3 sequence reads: CASRKTGGTEAFF. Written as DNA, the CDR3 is TGTGCCAGCAGAAAAACAGGGGGAACTGAAGCTTTCTTT. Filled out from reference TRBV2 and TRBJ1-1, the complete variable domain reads EPEVTQTPSHQVTQMGQEVILRCVPISNHLYFYWYRQILGQKVEFLVSFYNNEISEKSEIFDDQFSVERPDGSNFTLKIRSTKLEDSAMYFCASRKTGGTEAFFGQGTRLTVV.

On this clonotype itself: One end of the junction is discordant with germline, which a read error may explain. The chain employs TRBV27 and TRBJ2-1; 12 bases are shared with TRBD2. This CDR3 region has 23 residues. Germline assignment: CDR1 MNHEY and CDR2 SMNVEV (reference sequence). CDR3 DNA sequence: TGTGCCAGCAGTTTATCTTGGGTGGTGCCTCCGGGACTAGCGGGCGTTCAGGGGAATGAGCAGTCCTTC. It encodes CASSLSWVVPPGLAGVQGNEQSF.

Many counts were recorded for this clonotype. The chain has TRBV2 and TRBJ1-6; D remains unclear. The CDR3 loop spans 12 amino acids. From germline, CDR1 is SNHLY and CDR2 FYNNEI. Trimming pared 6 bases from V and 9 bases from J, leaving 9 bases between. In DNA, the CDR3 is TGTGCCAGCAGCGCGCGGGGTTCACCCCTCCACTTT. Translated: CASSARGSPLHF.

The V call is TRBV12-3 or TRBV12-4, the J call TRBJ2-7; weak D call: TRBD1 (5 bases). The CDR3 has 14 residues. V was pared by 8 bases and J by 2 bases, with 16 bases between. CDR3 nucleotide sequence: TGTGCCAGCTCCTTTTCAGGGTCCCCCTACGAGCAGTACTTC. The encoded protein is CASSFSGSPYEQYF.

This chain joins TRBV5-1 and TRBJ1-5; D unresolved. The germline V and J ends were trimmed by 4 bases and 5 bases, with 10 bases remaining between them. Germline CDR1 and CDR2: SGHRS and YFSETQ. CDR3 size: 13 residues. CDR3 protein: CASSEGSYQPQHF. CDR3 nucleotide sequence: TGCGCCAGCAGCGAGGGCAGCTATCAGCCCCAGCATTTT.

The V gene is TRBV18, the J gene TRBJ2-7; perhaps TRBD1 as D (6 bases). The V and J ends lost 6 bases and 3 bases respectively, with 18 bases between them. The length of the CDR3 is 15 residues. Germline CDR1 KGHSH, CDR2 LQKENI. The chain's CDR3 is CASSYQDRPNYEQYF. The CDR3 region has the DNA TGTGCCAGCTCTTACCAAGACAGGCCAAACTACGAGCAGTACTTC.

The CDR3 DNA sequence: TGTGCCAGCGGGCAGGGACTAGCTCCCATCGGGCAGTTCTTC. Its protein product is CASGQGLAPIGQFF. The chain carries TRBV6-4 and TRBJ2-1, with TRBD2 matching 9 bases. CDR1 is MRHNA and CDR2 is SNTAGT in the germline V gene. The CDR3 has 14 residues. V was pared by 8 bases and J by 12 bases, with 14 bases of the junction left unmatched.

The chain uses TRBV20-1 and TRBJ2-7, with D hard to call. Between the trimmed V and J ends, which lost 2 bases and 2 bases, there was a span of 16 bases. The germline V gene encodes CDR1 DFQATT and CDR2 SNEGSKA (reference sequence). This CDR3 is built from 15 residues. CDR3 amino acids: CSARNPREGPYEQYF. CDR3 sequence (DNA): TGCAGTGCTAGAAACCCCCGAGAAGGGCCCTACGAGCAGTACTTC.

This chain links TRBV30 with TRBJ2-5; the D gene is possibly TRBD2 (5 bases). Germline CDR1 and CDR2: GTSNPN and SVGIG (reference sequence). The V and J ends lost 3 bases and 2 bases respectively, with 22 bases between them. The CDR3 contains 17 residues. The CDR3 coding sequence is TGTGCCTGGAGGACGTTCCTGTCGACTAACGGGCAAGAGACCCAGTACTTC. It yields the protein CAWRTFLSTNGQETQYF.

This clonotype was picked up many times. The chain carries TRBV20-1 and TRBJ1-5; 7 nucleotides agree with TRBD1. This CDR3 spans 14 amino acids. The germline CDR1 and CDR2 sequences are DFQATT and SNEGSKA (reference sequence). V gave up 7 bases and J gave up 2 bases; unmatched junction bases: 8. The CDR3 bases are TGCAGTGACCCGACAGGGTGGGGCAATCAGCCCCAGCATTTT. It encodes CSDPTGWGNQPQHF.

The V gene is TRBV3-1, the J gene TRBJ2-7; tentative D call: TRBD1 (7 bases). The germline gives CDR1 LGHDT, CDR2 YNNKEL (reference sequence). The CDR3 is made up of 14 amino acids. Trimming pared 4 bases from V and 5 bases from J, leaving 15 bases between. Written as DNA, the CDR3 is TGTGCCAGCAGCCCGTACAGGGGACTCGACGAGCAGTACTTC. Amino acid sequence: CASSPYRGLDEQYF.